These T cell receptor beta chains were read from a single sample in a study of blood T cell repertoires in COVID-19. Profiling relied on immunoSEQ multiplex PCR, and the TCRdb table lists in-frame clones only, not all of them. The sample carries about 180,000 clones, approximately 85% recorded once. The specimen sequenced was peripheral blood. The source is a human donor with active or convalescent COVID-19. The donor label of this sample is uncertain. Each CDR3 is given with its conserved first and last residue. A D gene is named only where the DNA matches it firmly. A row's size may be missing; if present it is once, few, many or a size class.

clone_size: once; v_call: TRBV19; j_call: TRBJ2-1; d_call: TRBD2; cdr3_length: 17; cdr3_aa: CASSIIGTSGRGTEQFF; cdr3_nt: TGTGCCAGTAGTATAATCGGGACTAGCGGGAGGGGGACTGAGCAGTTCTTC
clone_size: .; v_call: TRBV24-1; j_call: TRBJ2-1; d_call: .; cdr3_length: 13; cdr3_aa: CATRDTVVHEQFF; cdr3_nt: TGTGCCACCAGAGACACGGTAGTGCATGAGCAGTTCTTC
clone_size: .; v_call: TRBV19; j_call: TRBJ2-7; d_call: .; cdr3_length: 11; cdr3_aa: CASKGGYEQYF; cdr3_nt: TGTGCCAGTAAGGGAGGCTACGAGCAGTACTTC
clone_size: few; v_call: TRBV11-2; j_call: TRBJ2-2; d_call: .; cdr3_length: 16; cdr3_aa: CASSLGLTAKTGELFF; cdr3_nt: TGTGCCAGCAGCTTAGGGCTGACAGCAAAAACCGGGGAGCTGTTTTTT
clone_size: .; v_call: TRBV2; j_call: TRBJ1-2; d_call: .; cdr3_length: 15; cdr3_aa: CASRTRTPRDHGYTF; cdr3_nt: TGTGCCAGCAGAACTAGGACCCCTCGAGATCATGGCTACACCTTC
clone_size: few; v_call: TRBV10-3; j_call: TRBJ1-5; d_call: .; cdr3_length: 15; cdr3_aa: CAISESGGSNQPQHF; cdr3_nt: TGTGCCATCAGTGAGTCGGGGGGTAGCAATCAGCCCCAGCATTTT
clone_size: .; v_call: TRBV28; j_call: TRBJ1-2; d_call: .; cdr3_length: 11; cdr3_aa: CASSSHYGYTF; cdr3_nt: TGTGCCAGCAGTTCTCACTATGGCTACACCTTC
clone_size: .; v_call: TRBV7-6; j_call: TRBJ1-2; d_call: TRBD1; cdr3_length: 16; cdr3_aa: CASSLQAPGTGNGYTF; cdr3_nt: TGTGCCAGCAGCTTACAAGCTCCCGGGACAGGGAATGGCTACACCTTC
clone_size: .; v_call: TRBV7-9; j_call: TRBJ2-7; d_call: TRBD1; cdr3_length: 13; cdr3_aa: CASSYQQGHEQYF; cdr3_nt: TGTGCCAGCAGCTATCAACAGGGGCACGAGCAGTACTTC
clone_size: .; v_call: TRBV7-2; j_call: TRBJ2-7; d_call: .; cdr3_length: 12; cdr3_aa: CASGAGPYEQYF; cdr3_nt: TGTGCCAGTGGAGCGGGCCCCTACGAGCAGTACTTC
clone_size: .; v_call: TRBV7-2; j_call: TRBJ2-5; d_call: .; cdr3_length: 14; cdr3_aa: CASTPFGGTETQYF; cdr3_nt: TGTGCCAGCACCCCCTTCGGGGGAACGGAGACCCAGTACTTC
clone_size: .; v_call: TRBV30; j_call: TRBJ2-3; d_call: .; cdr3_length: 15; cdr3_aa: CAWSAWGTSTDTQYF; cdr3_nt: TGTGCCTGGAGTGCTTGGGGCACTAGCACAGATACGCAGTATTTT
clone_size: .; v_call: TRBV11-3; j_call: TRBJ2-3; d_call: TRBD2; cdr3_length: 16; cdr3_aa: CASSYGTSGGTDTQYF; cdr3_nt: TGTGCCAGCAGCTACGGGACTAGCGGAGGAACAGATACGCAGTATTTT
clone_size: few; v_call: TRBV5-1; j_call: TRBJ2-1; d_call: .; cdr3_length: 13; cdr3_aa: CASTSAGRNEQFF; cdr3_nt: TGCGCCAGCACCTCTGCGGGGCGAAATGAGCAGTTCTTC
clone_size: .; v_call: TRBV7-2; j_call: TRBJ2-1; d_call: .; cdr3_length: 13; cdr3_aa: CASRGGSYNEQFF; cdr3_nt: TGTGCCAGCAGAGGGGGCTCCTACAATGAGCAGTTCTTC
clone_size: .; v_call: TRBV19; j_call: TRBJ1-6; d_call: TRBD1; cdr3_length: 13; cdr3_aa: CASSIPGGSPLHF; cdr3_nt: TGTGCCAGTAGTATACCAGGGGGTTCACCCCTCCACTTT
clone_size: .; v_call: TRBV27; j_call: TRBJ2-1; d_call: TRBD2; cdr3_length: 17; cdr3_aa: CASSLQGGSIFYNEQFF; cdr3_nt: TGTGCCAGCAGCCTGCAAGGCGGGAGTATCTTCTACAATGAGCAGTTCTTC
clone_size: .; v_call: TRBV5-1; j_call: TRBJ2-1; d_call: .; cdr3_length: 19; cdr3_aa: CASSLTGAHSGGSYNEQFF; cdr3_nt: TGCGCCAGCAGCCTGACAGGGGCTCATAGCGGGGGTTCCTACAATGAGCAGTTCTTC
clone_size: .; v_call: TRBV5-1; j_call: TRBJ2-2; d_call: TRBD1; cdr3_length: 14; cdr3_aa: CASSPGTGSGELFF; cdr3_nt: TGCGCCAGCAGCCCCGGGACAGGGTCCGGGGAGCTGTTTTTT
clone_size: .; v_call: TRBV11-2; j_call: TRBJ2-7; d_call: TRBD2; cdr3_length: 15; cdr3_aa: CASRATSGTLVLQYF; cdr3_nt: TGTGCCAGCAGAGCGACTAGCGGGACTCTAGTACTGCAGTACTTC
clone_size: .; v_call: TRBV5-4; j_call: TRBJ2-7; d_call: .; cdr3_length: 16; cdr3_aa: CASSLGGPDFSYEQYF; cdr3_nt: TGTGCCAGCAGTCTCGGTGGCCCGGACTTTTCCTACGAGCAGTACTTC
clone_size: .; v_call: TRBV3-1/TRBV3-2; j_call: TRBJ1-4; d_call: TRBD1; cdr3_length: 15; cdr3_aa: CASSMIGTVNEKLFF; cdr3_nt: TGTGCCAGCAGCATGATCGGGACAGTTAATGAAAAACTGTTTTTT
clone_size: .; v_call: TRBV10-3; j_call: TRBJ2-7; d_call: TRBD1; cdr3_length: 15; cdr3_aa: CAISEGGQGPYEQYF; cdr3_nt: TGTGCCATCAGCGAAGGGGGACAGGGGCCCTACGAGCAGTACTTC